Below, 21 T cell receptor beta chains from the same sample are listed, as sequenced in a study of blood T cell repertoires in COVID-19. Only in-frame clones appear in the TCRdb table, and some are missing; sequencing was by immunoSEQ multiplex PCR. The sample lists about 150,000 clones, over 60% seen once, with under 2% in the top ten. The sample comprised peripheral blood. The receptors here all came from a man of 80 years or more with acute or convalescent COVID-19.

This clone was picked up one time. CDR3 DNA sequence: TGCGCCAGCAGCTTGGCGAGGACATTCCACGAGCAGTACTTC. This translates into CASSLARTFHEQYF. The chain has TRBV5-1 and TRBJ2-7, with a possible D match to TRBD1 (5 bases). Trimming left V 0 bases short and J 5 bases short, with 12 bases between. The CDR3 runs 14 residues. Germline loops: CDR1 SGHRS, CDR2 YFSETQ.

This clone was seen a few times. The CDR3 reads CASSPDSYGYTF. The CDR3, as DNA: TGTGCCAGCTCACCAGACAGCTATGGCTACACCTTC. The V gene is TRBV18, the J gene TRBJ1-2; tentative D call: TRBD1 (5 bases). The V gene's germline CDR1 is KGHSH and CDR2 LQKENI. CDR3 length equals 12 residues. Trimming stripped 2 bases from V and 4 bases from J, with 5 bases between.

V and J are TRBV18 and TRBJ1-2; TRBD1 is a possible D gene (5 bases). CDR3 size: 13 residues. V was trimmed by 3 bases and J by 6 bases, leaving 11 bases between them. Germline V gives CDR1 KGHSH, CDR2 LQKENI. The CDR3, as DNA: TGTGCCAGCTCACCCCAGGGTTTGGATGGCTACACCTTC. It is translated as CASSPQGLDGYTF.

The chain carries TRBV28 and TRBJ2-1, with TRBD2 identical over 7 bases. The V segment lost 1 base and the J segment 9 bases; nucleotides outside the gene matches: 9. The CDR3 spans 15 residues. Looked up from germline, CDR1 is MDHEN and CDR2 is SYDVKM. The CDR3 sequence is CASSLFPAGRLEQFF. The CDR3 DNA is TGTGCCAGCAGTTTATTTCCAGCGGGGAGGCTTGAGCAGTTCTTC.

This chain links TRBV27 with TRBJ1-1, with 9 bases identical to TRBD1. The germline V gene encodes CDR1 MNHEY and CDR2 SMNVEV (reference sequence). The CDR3 consists of 15 residues. The J segment lost 1 base and the V segment lost 9 bases, leaving 9 bases of the junction unmatched. Here the CDR3 reads CARSGQGGGNTEAFF. The CDR3 DNA follows: TGTGCCAGGTCGGGACAGGGTGGGGGGAACACTGAAGCTTTCTTT.

CDR3 nucleotide sequence: TGCAGCGGGAAGGGACAGGGGGCCTATGAGCAGTTCTTC. Translation: CSGKGQGAYEQFF. V gene TRBV29-1 combines with J gene TRBJ2-1, with 12 nucleotides matching TRBD1. V gave up 7 bases and J gave up 8 bases; unmatched junction bases: 6. The CDR3 totals 13 residues. CDR1 SQVTM and CDR2 ANQGSEA come from the germline V gene.

The rearrangement joins TRBV5-4 to TRBJ1-6; a weak D match, TRBD1 (6 bases). The CDR3 totals 14 residues. CDR1 SGHNT and CDR2 YYREEE come from the germline V gene (reference sequence). With 2 bases removed from V and 8 bases from J, the gap between germline ends came to 11 bases. CDR3 DNA sequence: TGTGCCAGCAGCTTAGGGGGAGCGGATTCACCCCTCCACTTT. This codes for CASSLGGADSPLHF.

This chain uses TRBV25-1 with TRBJ1-1, with D tentatively TRBD1 (5 bases). Trimming shortened V by 3 bases and J by 5 bases, and 13 bases separated the two germline ends. This CDR3 has 14 residues. Germline CDR1 is MGHDK and CDR2 is SYGVNS. CDR3 amino acids: CASSDRGGNTEAFF. The CDR3 coding sequence is TGTGCCAGCAGTGACCGGGGGGGGAATACTGAAGCTTTCTTT.

The chain joins TRBV10-3 to TRBJ2-3; 7 bases fit TRBD1. The V gene end was trimmed by 0 bases and the J gene end by 3 bases; junction bases not matched to a gene: 3. In germline, CDR1 is ENHRY, CDR2 SYGVKD. This CDR3 is built from 15 residues. CDR3 region: CAISESTGKTDTQYF. CDR3 in DNA: TGTGCCATCAGTGAGTCGACAGGGAAGACAGATACGCAGTATTTT.

In its sample, this clone was seen a few times. V usage is TRBV7-2 and J usage is TRBJ1-1, with D tentatively TRBD1 (5 bases). The CDR3 has 14 amino acids. Deletions cut 5 bases from V and 2 bases from J, with 12 bases between. The germline V gene has CDR1 SGHTA and CDR2 FQGNSA. In nucleotides, the CDR3 is TGTGCCAGCAGCCCGAGGCGGGGCAACACTGAAGCTTTCTTT. Its translation is CASSPRRGNTEAFF. Supplemented by reference TRBV7-2 and TRBJ1-1, the full variable domain reads GAGVSQSPSNKVTEKGKDVELRCDPISGHTALYWYRQSLGQGLEFLIYFQGNSAPDKSGLPSDRFSAERTGGSVSTLTIQRTQQEDSAVYLCASSPRRGNTEAFFGQGTRLTVV.

The rearrangement uses TRBV18 and TRBJ2-7; TRBD1 matches 9 bases. Germline loops: CDR1 KGHSH, CDR2 LQKENI. J was trimmed by 6 bases and V by 2 bases; bases with no gene match: 5. This CDR3 spans 14 amino acids. CDR3 in amino acids: CASSPGTTGGEQYV. As DNA, the CDR3 is TGTGCCAGCTCACCAGGGACGACAGGGGGCGAGCAGTACGTC.

A single count supports this clone. The CDR3 reads CASSFGRTNYGYTF. The CDR3 bases are TGTGCCAGCAGTTTTGGGAGAACTAACTATGGCTACACCTTC. The V call is TRBV28, the J call TRBJ1-2; D is unclear. V was shortened by 3 bases and J by 0 bases, with 8 bases between the two germline ends. The germline CDR1 and CDR2 sequences are MDHEN and SYDVKM. This CDR3 has 14 amino acids.

The CDR3 nucleotides are TGTGCCAGCAGCGTCCGCACCGGGGCTAATGAAAAACTGTTTTTT. Translation: CASSVRTGANEKLFF. This chain joins TRBV5-4 and TRBJ1-4; no firm D call. Germline V CDR1 and CDR2: SGHNT, YYREEE (reference sequence). This CDR3 contains 15 residues. V shed 4 bases and J shed 3 bases, with 13 bases lying between them.

This chain uses TRBV10-3 with TRBJ2-1; 7 bases are shared with TRBD2. The V and J ends lost 4 bases and 8 bases, in that order; junction bases with no gene match: 8. The CDR3 is 14 amino acids. CDR1 and CDR2 from the germline V gene are ENHRY and SYGVKD. The DNA for the CDR3 is TGTGCCATCAGTGTGAGTAATCGGGGGGATGAGCAGTTCTTC. Amino acids: CAISVSNRGDEQFF.

This rearrangement joins TRBV18 to TRBJ2-5, with 8 bases that match TRBD2. After removal of 2 bases from V and 6 bases from J, the junction contained 11 bases not matched to a gene. The CDR3 has 16 residues. Germline-derived CDR1 and CDR2 are KGHSH and LQKENI. The CDR3 region has the DNA TGTGCCAGCTCACCATTTAACAGCGGGGGAGGAAAGACCCAGTACTTC. Residues: CASSPFNSGGGKTQYF.

This chain connects TRBV11-3 to TRBJ2-5, with D hard to call. Germline lookup yields CDR1 SGHNT and CDR2 YENEEA. Trimming shortened V by 5 bases and J by 7 bases, and 8 bases separated the two germline ends. The CDR3 is 11 amino acids. For the CDR3, the DNA is TGTGCCAGCAGCCTGTCGGGGACCCAGTACTTC. This sequence encodes CASSLSGTQYF. The full variable domain, with the rest looked up from reference TRBV11-3 and TRBJ2-5, is EAGVVQSPRYKIIEKKQPVAFWCNPISGHNTLYWYLQNLGQGPELLIRYENEEAVDDSQLPKDRFSAERLKGVDSTLKIQPAELGDSAVYLCASSLSGTQYFGPGTRLLVL.

J is TRBJ2-1 and V is TRBV15; TRBD2 aligns across 7 bases. Trimming took 0 bases from V and 8 from J; bases not matched to a gene: 1. Germline assignment: CDR1 LNHNV and CDR2 YYDKDF (reference sequence). CDR3 length equals 13 residues. CDR3: CATSRDGGDEQFF. CDR3 bases: TGTGCCACCAGCAGAGATGGGGGGGATGAGCAGTTCTTC.

This sequence joins TRBV21-1 and TRBJ2-2; TRBD2, the table's D call, lacks a check against the DNA. TRBV21-1 is tagged as a pseudogene. CDR3 length: 15 residues. CDR3 residues: CASSKGGRYTGELFF. CDR3 bases: TGTGCCAGCAGCAAAGGAGGTAGATACACCGGGGAGCTGTTTTTT.

The rearrangement uses TRBV6-1 and TRBJ2-2; maybe TRBD2 (6 bases). V was clipped by 8 bases and J by 0 bases, with 13 bases between them. The CDR3 consists of 15 residues. The germline CDR1 and CDR2 sequences are MNHNS and SASEGT. This CDR3 is CASSKGGANTGELFF. For the CDR3, the DNA is TGTGCCAGCTCGAAGGGAGGTGCGAACACCGGGGAGCTGTTTTTT.

Points on this clone: Compared with germline, one end of the junction differs, possibly owing to a read error. The rearrangement links TRBV18 to TRBJ2-7; D might be TRBD2 (6 bases). This CDR3 spans 14 amino acids. Looked up from germline, CDR1 is KGHSH and CDR2 is LQKENI. This CDR3 is CASSAGSQSSEQYF. The CDR3, as DNA: TGTGCCAGCTCAGCGGGAAGCCAGTCCTCCGAGCAGTACTTC.

This chain joins TRBV5-1 and TRBJ1-1, with D possibly matching TRBD1 (5 bases). Per the germline V gene, CDR1 is SGHRS and CDR2 is YFSETQ. The CDR3 covers 15 residues. The V and J ends lost 1 base and 4 bases respectively, with 14 bases between them. The CDR3 region has the DNA TGCGCCAGCAGCTTGACGGCGGGGGGGAGCACTGAAGCTTTCTTT. It specifies CASSLTAGGSTEAFF.